A single TCR beta chain is shown here with its context. As yet, its antigen is unknown. V shed 7 bases, J shed 2 bases, and the junction held 9 bases outside the gene matches. The germline V gene has CDR1 MNHNS and CDR2 SASEGT. The CDR3 covers 15 residues. The protocol was immunoSEQ multiplex PCR, while the TCRdb copy is restricted to in-frame clones and leaves out a portion. Of 150,000 to 200,000 clones listed, roughly 80% are singletons. The data originate from a study of cytomegalovirus exposure and HLA in healthy donors. The study's findings and limits: It was found in a later analysis that first-cohort TCR clusters tended to co-occur in the 120 validation repertoires. A list of roughly 160 TCR beta chains associated with cytomegalovirus was given.

The donors were members of the validation cohort, which comprised more than 90 subjects and was separate from the first cohort of 666 subjects. The source is a man aged 25 to 40 in good health and CMV-seropositive. Sequenced sample: PBMCs. The rearrangement links TRBV6-1 to TRBJ2-7; 9 nucleotides line up with TRBD2. The CDR3 reads CASIPGASGAYEQYF. For the CDR3, the DNA is TGTGCCAGCATCCCGGGAGCTAGCGGGGCCTACGAGCAGTACTTC.